The entry below gives a single TCR beta chain sequence along with its context. This clonotype was counted many times. This receptor's antigen is unknown. Qualities for individual bases were not recorded, and no much larger clone is one base off. The sample is drawn from a study of regulatory T cells in long-lasting Graves disease (dated by TCRdb to about 2021). For the wider study: Persistent Graves' disease was defined as persistently positive TSH receptor autoantibodies together with antithyroid drug treatment for over 5 years. The study took place in China and was registered as a clinical trial. TCR sequencing covered roughly 13 persistent and 20 newly diagnosed Graves' disease patients, about 35 samples in total. In the clinical cohort, patients with persistent Graves' disease had used antithyroid drugs for an average of roughly 10 years. Peripheral blood TCR sequencing and RNA sequencing compared persistent Graves' disease patients with newly diagnosed Graves' disease patients. Summary of the overall study and its limitations: A larger number of public clonotypes was shared among persistent patients (around 3,000) than among newly diagnosed patients (approximately 1,000). The authors noted that the small sample size was a limitation that may lower accuracy. Preferential use of TRBV28, TRBJ1-2 and TRBJ2-5 was observed in persistent disease, whereas TRBV20-1 and TRBJ2-1 were favored in newly diagnosed disease. Persistent Graves' disease patients showed lower TCR Shannon entropy and fewer highly expanded clones than newly diagnosed patients, suggesting clonal expansion. Only peripheral blood was studied, because thyroid tissue, the primary lesion, was inaccessible. Sequencing and analysis were restricted to the TCR beta chain.

Relative to germline, V is 3 bases shorter and J is 5 bases shorter, with 5 bases between their ends. The germline V gene yields SGDLS for CDR1 and YYNGEE for CDR2. From the cysteine up to the phenylalanine, the CDR3 has a length of 11 residues. The DNA shown is the 33-base CDR3, in frame from base 1. The method behind the library was multiplex PCR. The sequencer listed for this sample is Illumina HiSeq 4000. To build TCR beta libraries, CDR3 regions were amplified by Arm-PCR using iRepertoire HTBI primers. PCR products were gel purified before sequencing. In the original analysis: A total of some 65 TRBV and 14 TRBJ segments were identified across samples and were used for gene usage analysis of CDR3 amino acid clonotypes. COPE and FqMerger were used to merge the filtered high-quality paired reads into contigs. BLAST was used to align contigs to IMGT TRBV, TRBD and TRBJ reference genes, and CDR3 was defined according to IMGT. Any clonotype with a frequency above 0.1% was classified as a highly expanded clone. Shannon entropy was used to measure repertoire diversity, and the Gini coefficient was used to measure V-J evenness. Public clonotypes were defined as clonotypes shared by more than one individual. Through fastp at Q25 and MiXCR, TCRdb rebuilt clones from the public reads, retaining in-frame beta chains. Rows with one shared CDR3 protein collapse into an entry with the most common genes and DNA. Clone size and V and J calls follow TCRdb, not the original study. Within this sample are 300,000 to 500,000 distinct CDR3 sequences, with less than 25% of them counted one time only. The ten biggest clones cover more than 20% of the sample.

The time point label here, explained by the study, means: persistent/refractory GD, antithyroid drugs over 5 years with positive TRAb. For both TCR sequencing and RNA sequencing, RNA was extracted from PBMCs in TRIzol. The diagnosis of Graves' disease followed American Thyroid Association guidelines. Patients for the study were recruited at an endocrinology department in Xi'an, China. From each patient, nine milliliters of peripheral blood was collected into an EDTA anticoagulant tube. Ficoll Paque Plus density gradient separation was used to isolate PBMCs, and no additional T cell sorting was done. RNA quality was checked with an Agilent 2100 Bioanalyzer and agarose gel, and concentration with a NanoDrop 2000.

This sequence originates from a female donor with Graves disease. The sample was peripheral blood mononuclear cells (PBMCs), taken when the disease was refractory, from a patient treated with antithyroid drugs. Recombination connected TRBV9 to TRBJ1-2; the D gene lacks a confident call. The nucleotide sequence is given as TGTGCCAGCAGCGGGGCTTATGGCTACACCTTC. It translates to CASSGAYGYTF.